Detailed here is one TCR beta chain. TCRdb's table, derived via immunoSEQ multiplex PCR, lists solely in-frame clones and lacks some. The sample has about 220,000 clones; approximately 83% are singletons. This entry is derived from a study of blood T cell repertoires in COVID-19. For the study at large: Whether acute or convalescent, the COVID-19 samples came from the United States, Italy and Spain. PBMCs, B-cell-depleted T cells, or T cells were the source of the cDNA or gDNA that made up the material.

The CDR3 has 15 amino acids. J was trimmed by 1 base and V by 5 bases; bases with no gene match: 6. The germline V gene encodes CDR1 MNHEY and CDR2 SVGEGT. Ages ranged from 18 to 89 years, with residence in some 25 US areas. All exposed participants met a person with COVID-19 within 2 weeks before entering the study. The specimen sequenced was PBMCs or T cells enriched from blood (not recorded which). J is TRBJ2-7 and V is TRBV6-2 or TRBV6-3, with TRBD2 identical over 9 bases. This clonotype was sampled from a woman aged 50 to 65 who had been exposed to COVID-19. CDR3 DNA: TGTGCCAGCAGTCGTAGCGGGGGCCTTTCCTACGAGCAGTACTTC. Translation: CASSRSGGLSYEQYF.